The T cell receptor (beta chain) described here comes from a study of T-cell memory formation after mild COVID-19. This clonotype has only a few counts. MiXCR, applied by TCRdb to the 5' RACE reads, yields one record per CDR3 protein. The sample gives approximately 340,000 distinct CDR3 sequences, 15% to 20% of which show up once; approximately 20% is in the top ten. Source material: PBMCs or a T cell subset sorted from them (not recorded which). The receptor was isolated from a man aged 18 to 29 who had mild COVID-19 (a few samples of this study predate the infection). Cell type and time point are not known.

CDR3 in amino acids: CASSPTRNTDTQYF. DNA of the CDR3: TGTGCCAGCAGCCCGACGAGGAACACAGATACGCAGTATTTT. The chain has TRBV7-3 and TRBJ2-3; D remains ambiguous. This CDR3 is 14 amino acids long. The germline V gene has CDR1 SGHTA and CDR2 FQGTGA. Trimming removed 5 bases from V and 2 bases from J, with 11 bases in between.